This T cell receptor beta chain appears in the sequencing data of a study of CD8+ T cells in alopecia areata. For the study at large: Treatment of the treated patients consisted of oral tofacitinib, 5 to 10 mg twice daily. Severity scores in treated patients reflected the percentage of scalp affected.

Treatment specified: oral pan-JAK inhibitor, 5-10 mg twice daily. Study observations and caveats: Alopecia totalis/universalis scalp especially showed more expanded CD8+ clones than normal scalp.

Reverse transcription of extracted RNA yielded cDNA, which provided the sequencing template. Method: immunoSEQ multiplex PCR; TCRdb's copy keeps in-frame clones and lacks some. The sample carries more than 200,000 clones, less than 50% recorded once. Details on this clone: Its antigen is unidentified.

Material: CD4+ T cells sorted from blood, obtained around week 36, from a patient treated with tofacitinib. The sequence was obtained from a human donor with alopecia areata.

CDR3 DNA: TGTGCCAGCTCACCATCCGGGACAGGGGGCGCGGAGACCCAGTACTTC. This encodes CASSPSGTGGAETQYF. This sequence joins TRBV18 and TRBJ2-5; TRBD1 matches at 12 bases. Losses at the gene ends were 2 bases for V and 5 bases for J; bases not matched to a gene: 6. Germline V lookup: CDR1 KGHSH, CDR2 LQKENI. The CDR3 runs 16 residues.